The 29 T cell receptor beta chains reported below all come from one sample, sequenced in a study of OX40 agonist ivuxolimab in advanced cancers. TCRdb keeps only in-frame clones here, not all; method: immunoSEQ multiplex PCR. The sample comprises just under 75,000 clones, 92% of which are singletons, and 0.4% to 0.5% rests with the top ten. Sample: CD4+ or CD8+ T cells sorted from blood, taken in a trial of the OX40 agonist ivuxolimab. Receptor source: an adult with an advanced solid tumor such as melanoma, head and neck, liver or kidney cancer.

The gene calls are TRBV6-4 and TRBJ1-1; no clear D gene. This CDR3 is 14 amino acids long. Germline V gives CDR1 MRHNA, CDR2 SNTAGT. Between the trimmed V and J ends, which lost 7 bases and 6 bases, there was a span of 18 bases. CDR3: CASITKVHLAEAFF. The CDR3 DNA sequence: TGTGCCAGCATAACAAAGGTGCACCTCGCTGAAGCTTTCTTT.

The V gene is TRBV6-5, the J gene TRBJ1-2; D ambiguous. Trimming removed 6 bases at V and 6 bases at J, with 14 bases between. Germline values: CDR1 MNHEY, CDR2 SVGAGI. The CDR3 extends over 13 amino acids. CDR3 in DNA: TGTGCCAGCAGACCCCAGATGGGTCATGGCTACACCTTC. It yields the protein CASRPQMGHGYTF.

Only one count was recorded for this clone. This chain links TRBV18 with TRBJ1-5; 7 bases fit TRBD1. The germline V gene encodes CDR1 KGHSH and CDR2 LQKENI. CDR3 length: 14 residues. With 3 bases clipped from V and 7 bases from J, the junction kept 6 bases outside the gene matches. In DNA form, the CDR3 reads TGTGCCAGCTCACCGCGACAGGGCGGGCAGCCCCAGCATTTT. Residues: CASSPRQGGQPQHF.

V gene TRBV6-5 combines with J gene TRBJ2-7; 7 nucleotides match TRBD2. J was trimmed by 2 bases and V by 2 bases; bases with no gene match: 3. The CDR3 has 14 amino acids. CDR1 and CDR2 from the germline V gene are MNHEY and SVGAGI. CDR3 protein: CASSYAGAPYEQYF. DNA for the CDR3: TGTGCCAGCAGTTACGCGGGAGCGCCCTACGAGCAGTACTTC.

V gene TRBV30 combines with J gene TRBJ1-1, with D possibly being TRBD1 (5 bases). The CDR3 loop spans 12 amino acids. Trimming cost V 2 bases and J 7 bases, with 11 bases left between them. Germline assignment: CDR1 GTSNPN and CDR2 SVGIG (reference sequence). CDR3 DNA sequence: TGTGCCTGGAGTCGACGGGGGTTTGAAGCTTTCTTT. Protein product: CAWSRRGFEAFF.

The genes are TRBV13 and TRBJ2-7, with D possibly matching TRBD1 (6 bases). Per germline, CDR1 PRHDT and CDR2 FYEKMQ (reference sequence). The CDR3 spans 15 residues. The germline V and J ends were trimmed by 5 bases and 0 bases, with 14 bases remaining between them. CDR3 in DNA: TGTGCCAGCAGCCGCCAGGGGCCCTTCTCCTACGAGCAGTACTTC. Its protein is CASSRQGPFSYEQYF.

The V gene is TRBV18, the J gene TRBJ2-1, with D hard to call. CDR1 KGHSH and CDR2 LQKENI come from the germline V gene. CDR3 length: 18 amino acids. Trimming took off 6 bases at V and 8 bases at J, with 29 bases between the two ends. This CDR3 reads CASSLTTAGALGIDEQFF. DNA of the CDR3: TGTGCCAGCTCTCTAACTACCGCAGGTGCCCTAGGTATCGATGAGCAGTTCTTC.

This sequence joins TRBV11-2 and TRBJ1-1; 8 bases agree with TRBD1. Per germline, CDR1 SGHAT and CDR2 FQNNGV. CDR3 length: 15 residues. The trim removed 5 bases at V and 1 base at J, leaving 6 bases unmatched. As DNA, the CDR3 is TGTGCCAGCAGCGGAAGGACAGGGAAGAACACTGAAGCTTTCTTT. Amino acid sequence: CASSGRTGKNTEAFF.

The chain recombines TRBV5-4 with TRBJ1-4; no clear D gene. CDR3 size: 15 residues. Trimming left V 4 bases short and J 0 bases short, with 10 bases between. The germline CDR1 and CDR2 sequences are SGHNT and YYREEE (reference sequence). Written as DNA, the CDR3 is TGTGCCAGCAGCCCGGAGCCCTCAACTAATGAAAAACTGTTTTTT. As protein: CASSPEPSTNEKLFF.

The V call is TRBV27, the J call TRBJ1-5; D is unclear. The CDR3 is made up of 14 amino acids. Germline V gene sequence: CDR1 MNHEY, CDR2 SMNVEV (reference sequence). Trimming stripped 4 bases from V and 6 bases from J, with 13 bases between. The CDR3 DNA reads as TGTGCCAGCAGTTCCGGAGAAATTGGTCAGCCCCAGCATTTT. Its translation is CASSSGEIGQPQHF.

CDR3 in DNA: TGCGCCAGCAGCCACCCTCAACGGAGCTCCTACAATGAGCAGTTCTTC. Its protein is CASSHPQRSSYNEQFF. V usage is TRBV4-1 and J usage is TRBJ2-1, with D unclear. Germline V gives CDR1 MGHRA, CDR2 YSYEKL. Trimming pared 3 bases from V and 0 bases from J, leaving 12 bases between. The CDR3 extends over 16 amino acids.

The CDR3 bases are TGTGCCTGGAGTGTGAGGACTAGCGGGAGAAATGAGCAGTTCTTC. Translated: CAWSVRTSGRNEQFF. The rearrangement uses TRBV30 and TRBJ2-1; 13 bases match TRBD2. Per germline, CDR1 GTSNPN and CDR2 SVGIG (reference sequence). The trim removed 0 bases at V and 7 bases at J, leaving 3 bases unmatched. The CDR3 length is 15 residues.

A few counts support this clone. The J gene is TRBJ2-3, the V gene TRBV7-9, with 8 bases aligning to TRBD2. The CDR3 length is 16 residues. Looked up from germline, CDR1 is SEHNR and CDR2 is FQNEAQ (reference sequence). V trimming: 5 bases; J trimming: 0 bases; junction bases outside the gene matches: 7. Here the CDR3 reads CASSPGVAGSTDTQYF. As DNA, the CDR3 is TGTGCCAGCAGCCCGGGGGTAGCGGGAAGCACAGATACGCAGTATTTT.

The J gene is TRBJ2-1, the V gene TRBV14; D is perhaps TRBD2 (6 bases). This CDR3 is 17 amino acids long. The V and J ends lost 2 bases and 1 base respectively, with 15 bases between them. In germline, CDR1 is SGHDN, CDR2 FVKESK. CDR3 DNA sequence: TGTGCCAGCAGCCAATTTACAACTAGCAGTTCCTACAATGAGCAGTTCTTC. Translating gives CASSQFTTSSSYNEQFF.

The V call is TRBV28, the J call TRBJ2-3; D is uncertain. CDR1 and CDR2 (germline): MDHEN, SYDVKM. The ends were cut back, 5 bases at V and 9 bases at J, with 9 bases in the middle. The CDR3 runs to 11 residues. The CDR3 spells CASSGEGTQYF. In DNA form, the CDR3 reads TGTGCCAGCAGTGGGGAAGGCACGCAGTATTTT.

The V and J genes are TRBV27 and TRBJ1-2; 11 bases align to TRBD1. V lost 8 bases and J lost 3; bases outside the gene matches: 14. Germline CDR1 reads MNHEY; CDR2 reads SMNVEV (reference sequence). The CDR3 covers 17 residues. For the CDR3, the DNA is TGTGCCAGCCTCCTCCGACCGGGACAGGGGGGCCACTATGGCTACACCTTC. This encodes CASLLRPGQGGHYGYTF.

The chain combines TRBV9 with TRBJ2-3, with D possibly being TRBD2 (6 bases). This CDR3 has 16 residues. Germline V gives CDR1 SGDLS, CDR2 YYNGEE. The V gene lost 4 bases and the J gene lost 2 bases, with 17 bases spanning the gap. The CDR3 nucleotides are TGTGCCAGCAGCTCTCGACGGGCGGGGTTCACAGATACGCAGTATTTT. Translated: CASSSRRAGFTDTQYF.

This clone was recorded only once. This rearrangement joins TRBV7-9 to TRBJ2-7; 9 positions match TRBD2. Trimming at V came to 5 bases and at J to 4 bases, leaving 21 bases not matched to a gene. CDR3 length equals 19 residues. Germline CDR1 is SEHNR and CDR2 is FQNEAQ (reference sequence). CDR3 coding DNA: TGTGCCAGCAGCCACCCCCGAAATCAGTCCAGCGGGAGGCTATACGAGCAGTACTTC. Translated: CASSHPRNQSSGRLYEQYF. The full variable domain, its missing parts supplied by reference TRBV7-9 and TRBJ2-7, is DTGVSQNPRHKITKRGQNVTFRCDPISEHNRLYWYRQTLGQGPEFLTYFQNEAQLEKSRLLSDRFSAERPKGSFSTLEIQRTEQGDSAMYLCASSHPRNQSSGRLYEQYFGPGTRLTVT.

The chain recombines TRBV30 with TRBJ2-7; D is possibly TRBD1 (7 bases). The germline CDR1 and CDR2 sequences are GTSNPN and SVGIG (reference sequence). This CDR3 spans 14 amino acids. Trimming left V 0 bases short and J 5 bases short, with 14 bases between. CDR3 in DNA: TGTGCCTGGAGTGTAATACAGGGGAGGAACGAGCAGTACTTC. Encoded protein: CAWSVIQGRNEQYF.

This chain uses TRBV18 with TRBJ1-5; D gene uncertain. Trimming cost V 3 bases and J 2 bases, with 8 bases left between them. The CDR3 sequence is 14 residues long. In germline, CDR1 is KGHSH, CDR2 LQKENI. In nucleotides, the CDR3 is TGTGCCAGCTCACCGATGACGGGCAATCAGCCCCAGCATTTT. Amino acid sequence: CASSPMTGNQPQHF.

This chain uses TRBV19 with TRBJ2-7; D is unclear. The CDR3 contains 14 residues. Germline V lookup: CDR1 LNHDA, CDR2 SQIVND (reference sequence). V was trimmed by 5 bases and J by 2 bases, leaving 13 bases between them. The CDR3 DNA follows: TGTGCCAGTAGTGATGGTTCAATCCCCTACGAGCAGTACTTC. Translating it yields CASSDGSIPYEQYF. The variable domain in full, completed from reference TRBV19 and TRBJ2-7, reads DGGITQSPKYLFRKEGQNVTLSCEQNLNHDAMYWYRQDPGQGLRLIYYSQIVNDFQKGDIAEGYSVSREKKESFPLTVTSAQKNPTAFYLCASSDGSIPYEQYFGPGTRLTVT.

V and J are TRBV6-5 and TRBJ1-1; a weak D match, TRBD1 (6 bases). Germline V lookup: CDR1 MNHEY, CDR2 SVGAGI. CDR3 size: 15 residues. Trimming stripped 6 bases from V and 4 bases from J, with 18 bases between. CDR3: CASSPRGGAVTEAFF. As DNA, the CDR3 is TGTGCCAGCAGCCCTCGGGGGGGGGCGGTCACTGAAGCTTTCTTT.

A remark on this clone: One junction end disagrees with the germline gene, perhaps due to a read error. V usage is TRBV30 and J usage is TRBJ1-5, with unresolved D. CDR3 size: 12 residues. The germline gives CDR1 GTSNPN, CDR2 SVGIG (reference sequence). CDR3 nucleotide sequence: TGTGCCCGGAGTGACGACCTTCTAACCCAGCATTTT. Translating it yields CARSDDLLTQHF.

The V gene is TRBV18, the J gene TRBJ2-3, with 9 bases fitting TRBD2. Germline V lookup: CDR1 KGHSH, CDR2 LQKENI. Germline trimming cut 4 bases from V and 0 bases from J; bases unmatched to any gene: 8. The CDR3 contains 17 residues. The CDR3 region is CASSRSGSLTSTDTQYF. In nucleotides, the CDR3 is TGTGCCAGCTCACGTAGCGGGAGCCTTACTAGCACAGATACGCAGTATTTT.

The chain couples TRBV5-1 to TRBJ2-7; D possibly corresponds to TRBD1 (5 bases). Per germline, CDR1 SGHRS and CDR2 YFSETQ. V was pared by 7 bases and J by 5 bases, with 19 bases between. The CDR3 loop spans 14 amino acids. The CDR3 sequence is CASARQTSSHEQYF. The CDR3 DNA sequence: TGCGCCAGCGCGAGACAGACAAGTAGCCACGAGCAGTACTTC.

The V call is TRBV19, the J call TRBJ1-5; perhaps TRBD1 as D (5 bases). Trimming left V 10 bases short and J 3 bases short, with 16 bases between. CDR1 LNHDA and CDR2 SQIVND come from the germline V gene (reference sequence). The CDR3 has 14 residues. The CDR3 DNA reads TGTGCCACCCTGGGCGGGGGATTCAATCAGCCCCAGCATTTT. This codes for CATLGGGFNQPQHF.

This clone was recorded once. The rearrangement uses TRBV19 and TRBJ1-1, with 10 bases matching TRBD1. Germline trimming cut 5 bases from V and 0 bases from J; bases unmatched to any gene: 3. This CDR3 comprises 15 residues. Germline V CDR1 and CDR2: LNHDA, SQIVND (reference sequence). The CDR3 region has the DNA TGTGCCAGTAGTCCCGGGACAGGGGTGAACACTGAAGCTTTCTTT. This encodes CASSPGTGVNTEAFF.

This chain uses TRBV9 with TRBJ1-4; D not resolved. V was shortened by 4 bases and J by 4 bases, with 5 bases between the two germline ends. Germline V lookup: CDR1 SGDLS, CDR2 YYNGEE. The CDR3 length is 12 residues. This CDR3 reads CASSTGNEKLFF. In nucleotides, the CDR3 is TGTGCCAGCAGCACTGGTAATGAAAAACTGTTTTTT.

The rearrangement uses TRBV10-3 and TRBJ2-2, with 14 bases aligning to TRBD2. Germline CDR1 ENHRY, CDR2 SYGVKD. The CDR3 runs 20 residues. V was pared by 6 bases and J by 1 base, with 13 bases of the junction left unmatched. The CDR3 DNA follows: TGTGCCATCAGGAAGAGTGCCGGGACTAGCGGGAGAAGGAACACCGGGGAGCTGTTTTTT. This gives the protein CAIRKSAGTSGRRNTGELFF.